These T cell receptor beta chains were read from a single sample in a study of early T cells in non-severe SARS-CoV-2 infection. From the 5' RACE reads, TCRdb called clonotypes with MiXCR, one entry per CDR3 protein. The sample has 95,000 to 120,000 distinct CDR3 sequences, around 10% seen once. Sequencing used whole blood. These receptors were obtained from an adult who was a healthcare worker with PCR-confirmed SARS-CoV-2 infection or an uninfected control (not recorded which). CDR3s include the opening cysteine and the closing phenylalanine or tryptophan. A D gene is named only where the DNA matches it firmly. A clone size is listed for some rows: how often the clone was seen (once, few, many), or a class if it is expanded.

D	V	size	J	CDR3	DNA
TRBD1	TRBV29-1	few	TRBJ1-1	CSVAGTGVFAEAFF	TGCAGCGTTGCAGGGACAGGGGTTTTCGCTGAAGCTTTCTTT
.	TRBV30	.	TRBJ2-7	CAWSDSLEQYF	TGTGCCTGGAGTGACAGCTTGGAGCAGTACTTC
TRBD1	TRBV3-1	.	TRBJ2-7	CASRDTGQGEEQYF	TGTGCCAGCAGAGACACGGGACAGGGTGAGGAGCAGTACTTC
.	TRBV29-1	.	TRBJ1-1	CSGGRGRNTEAFF	TGCAGCGGTGGGCGGGGGCGGAACACTGAAGCTTTCTTT
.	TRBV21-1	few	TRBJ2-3	CASGKEREGRADTQYF	TGTGCCAGCGGAAAGGAGCGGGAGGGCCGCGCAGATACGCAGTATTTT
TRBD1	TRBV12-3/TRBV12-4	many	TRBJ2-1	CASSLIGTGKNRRAYNEQFF	TGTGCCAGCAGTTTAATCGGGACAGGGAAGAATCGGAGGGCTTACAATGAGCAGTTCTTC
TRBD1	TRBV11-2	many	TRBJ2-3	CASSADRDELDTQYF	TGTGCCAGCAGCGCGGACAGGGACGAATTAGATACGCAGTATTTT
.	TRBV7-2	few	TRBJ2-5	CASSLAWAQETQYF	TGTGCCAGCAGCTTAGCGTGGGCCCAAGAGACCCAGTACTTC
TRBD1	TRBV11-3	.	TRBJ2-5	CASSSKGAAQETQYF	TGTGCCAGCAGCTCAAAGGGGGCAGCACAAGAGACCCAGTACTTC
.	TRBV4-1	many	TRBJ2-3	CASSHRTASTDTQYF	TGCGCCAGCAGCCATAGAACAGCAAGCACAGATACGCAGTATTTT
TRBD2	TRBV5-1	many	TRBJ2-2	CASSLELAGHTGELFF	TGCGCCAGCAGCTTGGAACTAGCGGGGCACACCGGGGAGCTGTTTTTT
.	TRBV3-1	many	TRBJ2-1	CASSPPQGRIPDEQFF	TGTGCCAGCAGCCCCCCGCAGGGTAGGATCCCCGATGAGCAGTTCTTC
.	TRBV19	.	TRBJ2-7	CASSSAKTLTYEQYF	TGTGCCAGTAGTTCGGCCAAAACACTTACCTACGAGCAGTACTTC